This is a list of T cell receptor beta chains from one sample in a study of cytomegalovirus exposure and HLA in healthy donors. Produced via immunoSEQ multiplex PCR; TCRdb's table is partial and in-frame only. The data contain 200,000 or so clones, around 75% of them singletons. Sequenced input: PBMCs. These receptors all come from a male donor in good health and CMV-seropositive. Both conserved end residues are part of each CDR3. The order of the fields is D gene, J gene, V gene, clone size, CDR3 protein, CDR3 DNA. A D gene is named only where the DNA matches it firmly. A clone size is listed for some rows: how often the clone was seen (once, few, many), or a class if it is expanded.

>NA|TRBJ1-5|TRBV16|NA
CASSQEGNNQPQHF
TGTGCCAGCAGCCAGGAGGGAAACAATCAGCCCCAGCATTTT
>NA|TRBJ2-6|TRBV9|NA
CASREDLGGANVLTF
TGTGCCAGCAGGGAGGATTTGGGTGGGGCCAACGTCCTGACTTTC
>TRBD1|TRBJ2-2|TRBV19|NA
CASRPVVGQGHTGELFF
TGTGCCAGTCGTCCCGTCGTCGGACAGGGACACACCGGGGAGCTGTTTTTT
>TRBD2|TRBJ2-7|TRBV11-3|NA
CASSFGLAGGEQYF
TGTGCCAGCAGCTTTGGCCTAGCGGGAGGCGAGCAGTACTTC
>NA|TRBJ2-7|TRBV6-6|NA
CASRYNSGSSYEQYF
TGTGCCAGCAGGTACAACAGTGGGAGCTCCTACGAGCAGTACTTC
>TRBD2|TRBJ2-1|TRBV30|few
CAWSVTGAGAAAYNEQFF
TGTGCCTGGAGTGTAACAGGAGCGGGGGCTGCCGCCTACAATGAGCAGTTCTTC
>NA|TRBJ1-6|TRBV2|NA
CASSEALQGSSYNSPLHF
TGTGCCAGCAGTGAAGCGCTTCAGGGATCGTCCTATAATTCACCCCTCCACTTT
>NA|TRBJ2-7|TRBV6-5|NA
CASSYEAGRNEQYF
TGTGCCAGCAGTTACGAGGCGGGAAGGAACGAGCAGTACTTC
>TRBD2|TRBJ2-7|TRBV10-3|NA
CAIRASGSGSDYEQYF
TGTGCCATCAGGGCTAGCGGGAGTGGCTCCGACTACGAGCAGTACTTC
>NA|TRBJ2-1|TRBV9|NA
CASSVGGGEQFF
TGTGCCAGCAGCGTAGGTGGAGGTGAGCAGTTCTTC
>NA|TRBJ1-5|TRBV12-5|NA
CASGHAPDSNQPQHF
TGTGCTAGTGGCCATGCCCCGGACTCTAATCAGCCCCAGCATTTT
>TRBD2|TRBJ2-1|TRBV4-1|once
CASSQEVPSGRAGEQFF
TGCGCCAGCAGCCAAGAGGTACCCAGCGGGAGGGCCGGGGAGCAGTTCTTC
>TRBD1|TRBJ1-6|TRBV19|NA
CASQTGAPRNSPLHF
TGTGCCAGTCAAACAGGGGCCCCGCGTAATTCACCCCTCCACTTT
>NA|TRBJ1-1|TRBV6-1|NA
CASSSPDISRAFF
TGTGCCAGCAGCTCTCCGGACATTAGTAGAGCTTTCTTT
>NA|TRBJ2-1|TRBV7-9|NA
CASSLESGLNEQFF
TGTGCCAGCAGCTTAGAATCTGGGCTGAATGAGCAGTTCTTC
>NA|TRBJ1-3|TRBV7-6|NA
CASSARGLGGNTIYF
TGTGCCAGCAGCGCCAGGGGCTTAGGAGGAAACACCATATATTTT
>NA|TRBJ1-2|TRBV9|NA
CASSVGSLGVYGYTF
TGTGCCAGCAGCGTAGGATCTTTGGGAGTATATGGCTACACCTTC
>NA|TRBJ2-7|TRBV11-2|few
CASSLIGNSYEQYF
TGTGCCAGCAGCTTAATTGGCAACTCCTACGAGCAGTACTTC
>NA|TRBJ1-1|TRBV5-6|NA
CASSLGGDEAFF
TGTGCCAGCAGCTTGGGGGGGGACGAAGCTTTCTTT
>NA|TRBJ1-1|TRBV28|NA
CASSRARGPNTEAFF
TGTGCCAGCAGCCGAGCCAGGGGCCCGAACACTGAAGCTTTCTTT
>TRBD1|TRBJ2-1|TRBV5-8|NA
CASSRTGGTYNEQFF
TGTGCCAGCAGCCGGACAGGGGGCACCTACAATGAGCAGTTCTTC
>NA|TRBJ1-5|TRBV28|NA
CASSLDSSNQPQHF
TGTGCCAGCAGTCTGGACAGTAGCAATCAGCCCCAGCATTTT
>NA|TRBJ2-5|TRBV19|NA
CASSRAEGAQYF
TGTGCCAGTAGTAGGGCCGAAGGGGCCCAGTACTTC
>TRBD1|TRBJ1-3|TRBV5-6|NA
CASSLYGTDGNTIYF
TGTGCCAGCAGCTTATACGGGACAGATGGAAACACCATATATTTT
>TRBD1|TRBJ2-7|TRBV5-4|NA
CASSGRTGSNEQYF
TGTGCCAGCAGCGGGCGGACAGGGAGTAACGAGCAGTACTTC
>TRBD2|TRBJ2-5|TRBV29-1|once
CSVGGGRETQYF
TGCAGCGTTGGCGGGGGAAGAGAGACCCAGTACTTC
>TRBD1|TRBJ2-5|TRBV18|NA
CASSPDRDETQYF
TGTGCCAGCTCTCCCGACAGGGACGAGACCCAGTACTTC
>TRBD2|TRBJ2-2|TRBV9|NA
CASSVVAGVTGELFF
TGTGCCAGCAGCGTAGTGGCGGGGGTCACCGGGGAGCTGTTTTTT
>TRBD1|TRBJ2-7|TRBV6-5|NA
CASCPAGGYEQYF
TGTGCCAGTTGCCCGGCAGGGGGCTACGAGCAGTACTTC
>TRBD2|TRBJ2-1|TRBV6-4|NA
CASSPLPTSGRGNEQFF
TGTGCCAGCAGTCCTTTGCCGACTAGCGGGAGGGGAAATGAGCAGTTCTTC